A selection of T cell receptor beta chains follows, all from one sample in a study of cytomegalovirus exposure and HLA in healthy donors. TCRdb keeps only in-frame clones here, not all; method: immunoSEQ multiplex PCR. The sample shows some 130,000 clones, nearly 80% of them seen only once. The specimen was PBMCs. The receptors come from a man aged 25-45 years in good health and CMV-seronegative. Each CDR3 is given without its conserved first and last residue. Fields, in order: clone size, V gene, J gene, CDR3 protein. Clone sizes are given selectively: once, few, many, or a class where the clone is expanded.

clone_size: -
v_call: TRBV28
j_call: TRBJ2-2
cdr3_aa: ASSTNYMTGELF

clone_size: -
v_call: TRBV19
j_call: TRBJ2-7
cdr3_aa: ASSAPANEQY

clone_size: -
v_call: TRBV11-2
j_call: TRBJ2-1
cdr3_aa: ASSLIAGDMDEQF

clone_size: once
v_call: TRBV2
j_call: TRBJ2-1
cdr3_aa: ASSAPSQGGEQF

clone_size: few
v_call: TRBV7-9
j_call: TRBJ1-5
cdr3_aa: ASSPTGGVSQPQH

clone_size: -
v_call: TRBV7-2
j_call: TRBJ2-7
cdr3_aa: ASSFGGGLLSYEQY

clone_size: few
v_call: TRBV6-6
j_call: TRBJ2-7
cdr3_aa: AAGEQY

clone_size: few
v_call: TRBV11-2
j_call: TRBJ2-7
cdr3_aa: ASSPTLFGYEQY

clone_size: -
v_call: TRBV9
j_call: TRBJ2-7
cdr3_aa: ASSVGDSSYEQY

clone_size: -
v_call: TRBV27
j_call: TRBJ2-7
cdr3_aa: ASSVLGTSGRYEQY

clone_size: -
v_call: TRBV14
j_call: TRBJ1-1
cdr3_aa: ASSQEGRAF

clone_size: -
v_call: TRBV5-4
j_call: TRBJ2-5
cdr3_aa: ASSSAGLAGVQETQY

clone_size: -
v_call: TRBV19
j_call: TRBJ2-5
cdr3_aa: ASSTLELAGQETQY

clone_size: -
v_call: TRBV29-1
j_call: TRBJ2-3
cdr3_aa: SVESTATDTQY

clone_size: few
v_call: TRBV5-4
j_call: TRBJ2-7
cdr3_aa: ASRDSGTSGIYEQY

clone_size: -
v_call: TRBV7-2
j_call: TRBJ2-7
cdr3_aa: ASSWGSPYEQY

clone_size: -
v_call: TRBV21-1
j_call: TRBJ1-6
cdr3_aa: ASSKGVGPYNSPLH

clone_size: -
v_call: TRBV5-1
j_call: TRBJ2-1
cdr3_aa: ASSRTGGAESSYNEQF

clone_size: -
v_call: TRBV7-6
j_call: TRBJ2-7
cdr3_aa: ASSSDSAVYEQY

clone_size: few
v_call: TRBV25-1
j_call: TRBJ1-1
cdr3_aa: ASRQGNAEAF

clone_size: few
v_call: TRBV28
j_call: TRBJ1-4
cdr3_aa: ASSPTGQFNEKLF

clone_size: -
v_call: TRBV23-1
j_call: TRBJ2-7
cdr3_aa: ASSLSWDTYSYEQY

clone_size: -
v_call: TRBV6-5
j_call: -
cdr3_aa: ASSYRDSFYEQY

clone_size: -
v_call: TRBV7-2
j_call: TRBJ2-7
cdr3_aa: ASSLVGTGPYEQY

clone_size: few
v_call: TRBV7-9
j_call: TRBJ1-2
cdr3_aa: ASSRGRVDYGYT

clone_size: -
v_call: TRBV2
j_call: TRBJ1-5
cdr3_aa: ASTLRGGRNQPQH

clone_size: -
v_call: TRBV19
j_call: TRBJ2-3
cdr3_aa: ASSPQGLTDTQY

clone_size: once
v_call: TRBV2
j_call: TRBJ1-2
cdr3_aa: ASETGDYGYT

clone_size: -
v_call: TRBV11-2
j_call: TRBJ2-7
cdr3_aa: ASSLGGSREQY

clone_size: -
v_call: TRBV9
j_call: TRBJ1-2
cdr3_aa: ASSAGGGGRYGYT

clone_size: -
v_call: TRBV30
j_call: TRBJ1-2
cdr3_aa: AWSLGTSGYT

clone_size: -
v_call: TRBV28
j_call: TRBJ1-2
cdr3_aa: ASTSWGGPFGYGYT

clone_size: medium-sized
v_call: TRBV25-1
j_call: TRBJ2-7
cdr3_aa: ASSSSYEQY

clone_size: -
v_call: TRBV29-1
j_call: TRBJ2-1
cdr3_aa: SVSGTSGGLYNEQF

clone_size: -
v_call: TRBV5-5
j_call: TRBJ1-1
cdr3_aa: ASSPPQGRNTEAF

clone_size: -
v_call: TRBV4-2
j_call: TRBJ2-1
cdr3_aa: ASSQPASGTSYNEQF

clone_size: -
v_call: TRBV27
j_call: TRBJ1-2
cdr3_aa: ASTPTTGNYGYT

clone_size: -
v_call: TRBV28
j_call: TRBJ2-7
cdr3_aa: ASTRSSSYEQY

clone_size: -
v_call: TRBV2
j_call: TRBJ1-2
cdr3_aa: ASSWGGGVGYGYT

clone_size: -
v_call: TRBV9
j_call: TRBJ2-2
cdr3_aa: ASSVGRTSGTGELF

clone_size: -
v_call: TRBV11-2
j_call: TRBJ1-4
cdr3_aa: ASSLGGGTRLF

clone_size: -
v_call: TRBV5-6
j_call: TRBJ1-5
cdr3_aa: ASSLGVRDYQPQH

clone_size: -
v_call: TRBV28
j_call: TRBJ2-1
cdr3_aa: ASSLVLAGGPVNEQF

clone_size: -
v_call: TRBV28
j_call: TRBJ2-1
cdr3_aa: ASSLIAGGEWPYNEQF

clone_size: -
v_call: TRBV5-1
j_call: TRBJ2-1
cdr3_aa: ASSSGLAGDNEQF

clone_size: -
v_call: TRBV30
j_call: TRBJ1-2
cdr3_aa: AWSPRGAQGYGYT

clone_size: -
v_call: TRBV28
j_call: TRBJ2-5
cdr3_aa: ASSQRGTQY

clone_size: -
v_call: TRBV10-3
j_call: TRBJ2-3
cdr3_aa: AISPGTSGRDTQY